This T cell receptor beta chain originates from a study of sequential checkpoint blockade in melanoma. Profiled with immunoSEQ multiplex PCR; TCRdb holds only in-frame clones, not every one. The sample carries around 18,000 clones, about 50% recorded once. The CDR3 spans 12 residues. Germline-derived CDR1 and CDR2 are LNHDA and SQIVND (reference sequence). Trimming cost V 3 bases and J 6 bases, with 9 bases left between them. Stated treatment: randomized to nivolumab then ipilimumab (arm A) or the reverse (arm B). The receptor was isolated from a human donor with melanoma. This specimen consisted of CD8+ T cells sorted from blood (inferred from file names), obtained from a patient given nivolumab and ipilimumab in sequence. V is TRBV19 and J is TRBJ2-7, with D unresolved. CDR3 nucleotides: TGTGCCAGTAGTATGGCGGTGGGCGAGCAGTACTTC. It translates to CASSMAVGEQYF.